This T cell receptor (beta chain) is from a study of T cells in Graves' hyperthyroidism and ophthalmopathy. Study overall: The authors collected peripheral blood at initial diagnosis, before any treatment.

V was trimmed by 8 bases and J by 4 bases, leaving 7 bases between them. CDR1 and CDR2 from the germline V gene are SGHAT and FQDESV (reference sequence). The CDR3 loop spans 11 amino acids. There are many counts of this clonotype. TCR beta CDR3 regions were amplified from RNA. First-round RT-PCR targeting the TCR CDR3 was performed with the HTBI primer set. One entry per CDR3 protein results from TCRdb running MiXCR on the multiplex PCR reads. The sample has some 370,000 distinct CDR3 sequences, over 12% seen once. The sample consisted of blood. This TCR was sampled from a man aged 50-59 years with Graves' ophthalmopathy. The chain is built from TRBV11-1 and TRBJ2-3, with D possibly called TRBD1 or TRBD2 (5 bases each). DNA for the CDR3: TGTGCCAGCCGGGGACCAGATACGCAGTATTTT. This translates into CASRGPDTQYF.